This T cell receptor beta chain was captured in a study of T-cell reconstitution after alpha-beta-depleted transplantation in children. Study outcomes and limitations: T-cell counts and diversity at one year post-transplant came mainly from newly produced T cells. Approximately two months post-transplant, alpha-beta T cells reportedly originated from several hundred expanded graft clones. Elevated TCRbeta diversity at day 60 was traced, in some patients, to surviving recipient T cells and thymic progenitors.

The TCRbeta library was prepared with unique molecular identifiers. In TCRdb, the PCR reads were re-called with MiXCR into one record per CDR3 protein. This sample has under 300,000 distinct CDR3 sequences, with around 10% found just once. This clonotype showed up many times. Its specificity is unknown. The sequencing used peripheral blood, collected 180 days after TCRalphabeta/CD19-depleted stem cell transplant. This receptor was identified in a male patient aged 2-10 years who had a stem cell transplant for chronic granulomatous disease, so the T cells may come from the graft donor.

The chain's CDR3 is CASSFNRGNIQYF. In DNA form, the CDR3 reads TGTGCCAGCAGTTTCAACAGGGGGAACATTCAGTACTTC. V usage is TRBV28 and J usage is TRBJ2-4, with TRBD1 matching over 8 bases. Germline assignment: CDR1 MDHEN and CDR2 SYDVKM. The length of the CDR3 is 13 residues. J gave up 7 bases and V 3 bases, and 2 bases lay outside the gene matches.